The sequence of this TCR beta chain was determined in a study of Tregs in tolerant kidney transplant recipients. Notes on this clone: Its antigen is not identified.

TCRdb keeps only in-frame clones here, not all; method: immunoSEQ multiplex PCR. The data show more than 90,000 clones, with 93% seen just once and roughly 1.5% held by the top ten. Overall study results and limits: This study did not directly address biological reproducibility.

CDR1 SGHAT and CDR2 FQDESV come from the germline V gene (reference sequence). Deletions cut 4 bases from V and 3 bases from J, with 27 bases between. The CDR3 length is 19 residues. Mixed chimerism was transient after nonmyeloablative marrow transplants from related graft donors. Unstimulated Tregs (CD4+CD25+CD127-) and CD4+CD25- non-Tregs were sorted from PBMCs. The origin of this receptor is a human patient who received a combined kidney and bone marrow transplant. Some T cells may be the graft donor's. Sequenced material: CD4+ T cells from blood (PBMCs), taken 12 months after the transplant. This chain connects TRBV11-1 to TRBJ2-5; a weak D match, TRBD1 (6 bases). In DNA form, the CDR3 reads TGTGCCAGCAGCTACGGACCGACCCTAGGGGGAGCTAAGGAAGAGACCCAGTACTTC. Its protein product is CASSYGPTLGGAKEETQYF.